This T cell receptor beta chain was observed in a study of T-cell reconstitution after alpha-beta-depleted transplantation in children. In this sample, this clonotype turned up a few times. Preparation of the TCRbeta library was carried out with unique molecular identifiers. TCRdb reprocessed the PCR reads via MiXCR and lists one record per CDR3 protein. The sample shows about 370,000 distinct CDR3 sequences, 20% of them seen only once. Germline lookup yields CDR1 MGHRA and CDR2 YSYEKL. The CDR3 contains 14 residues. The V and J ends lost 5 bases and 3 bases respectively, with 11 bases between them. The chain is built from TRBV4-1 and TRBJ2-1; D might be TRBD2 (5 bases). The receptor comes from a human donor who donated a stem cell graft to a child with acute myeloid leukemia. The specimen comprised PBMCs from the stem cell graft donor, sampled from the stem cell graft. The CDR3 loop is CASSNNRDYNEQFF. CDR3 sequence (DNA): TGCGCCAGCAGCAACAACCGGGACTACAATGAGCAGTTCTTC.